This TCR beta chain was sequenced during a study of monozygotic twins with inflammatory bowel disease. Study outcomes and limitations: Evidence did not back any single strong signal or clonotype linked to IBD. Perhaps reflecting limited power, concordant and discordant twins did not differ in repertoire similarity.

To note about this clonotype: Its antigen is unknown.

Per individual sample, eight separate reactions were used to make cDNA. Reanalyzing the 5' RACE reads, TCRdb keeps one entry per CDR3 protein, without DNA. The specimen's table records nearly 450,000 distinct CDR3 sequences. CDR1 and CDR2 from the germline V gene are SGHRS and YFSETQ. CDR3 length equals 18 residues. The blood volume drawn from each donor was 2 to 3 ml. This TCR was sampled from a human donor with ulcerative colitis or Crohn's disease, or a healthy co-twin of an affected twin (not recorded which). The chain uses TRBV5-1 and TRBJ2-1; TCRdb's D call of TRBD2 is untestable without DNA. The sample comprised blood. This chain's CDR3 is CASSLGPGLAGRDNEQFF.